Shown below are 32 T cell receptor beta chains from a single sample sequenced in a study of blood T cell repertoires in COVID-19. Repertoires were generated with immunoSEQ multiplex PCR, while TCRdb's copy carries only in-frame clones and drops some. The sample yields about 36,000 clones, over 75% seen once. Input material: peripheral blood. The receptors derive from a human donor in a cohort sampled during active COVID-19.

The CDR3 spells CASSLVASGETQYF. The CDR3, as DNA: TGTGCCAGCTCACTGGTGGCTTCGGGGGAGACCCAGTACTTC. The chain has TRBV18 and TRBJ2-5; a possible D gene is TRBD2 (5 bases). V was pared by 4 bases and J by 5 bases, with 14 bases between. CDR1 and CDR2 (germline): KGHSH, LQKENI. The CDR3 totals 14 residues.

The CDR3 DNA is TGTGCCAGTACTGCGGACAGGGGACTTTATGGCTACACCTTC. It is translated as CASTADRGLYGYTF. V usage is TRBV19 and J usage is TRBJ1-2; 9 positions agree with TRBD1. The CDR3 contains 14 residues. Germline CDR1 reads LNHDA; CDR2 reads SQIVND (reference sequence). V lost 7 bases to trimming and J lost 5 bases; unmatched junction nucleotides: 8. Filled out from reference TRBV19 and TRBJ1-2, the complete variable domain reads DGGITQSPKYLFRKEGQNVTLSCEQNLNHDAMYWYRQDPGQGLRLIYYSQIVNDFQKGDIAEGYSVSREKKESFPLTVTSAQKNPTAFYLCASTADRGLYGYTFGSGTRLTVV.

CDR3 sequence reads: CASRRQGNEQFF. The DNA for the CDR3 is TGTGCCAGCAGGCGACAGGGAAATGAGCAGTTCTTC. The V and J genes are TRBV2 and TRBJ2-1; 7 nucleotides match TRBD1. CDR3 size: 12 residues. From germline, CDR1 is SNHLY and CDR2 FYNNEI. V trimming: 6 bases; J trimming: 7 bases; junction bases outside the gene matches: 3.

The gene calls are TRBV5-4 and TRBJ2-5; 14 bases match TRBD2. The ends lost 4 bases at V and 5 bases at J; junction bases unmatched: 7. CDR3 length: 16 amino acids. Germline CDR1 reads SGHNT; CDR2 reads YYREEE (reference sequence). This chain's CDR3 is CASSPTSGRVGETQYF. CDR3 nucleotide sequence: TGTGCCAGCAGCCCGACTAGCGGGAGGGTGGGGGAGACCCAGTACTTC.

In nucleotides, the CDR3 is TGTGCCAGTAGTGCCATCGGGACAGGGGCCGGCGATCAGCCCCAGCATTTT. It codes for CASSAIGTGAGDQPQHF. The chain has TRBV19 and TRBJ1-5, with TRBD1 matching over 10 bases. The germline V gene encodes CDR1 LNHDA and CDR2 SQIVND (reference sequence). The CDR3 runs 17 residues. J lost 5 bases, V lost 5 bases, and 12 bases had no gene match.

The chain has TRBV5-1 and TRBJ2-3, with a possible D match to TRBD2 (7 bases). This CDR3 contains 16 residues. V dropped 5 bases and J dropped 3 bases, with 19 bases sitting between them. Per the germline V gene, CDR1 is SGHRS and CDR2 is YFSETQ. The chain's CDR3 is CASRGGASGTTDTQYF. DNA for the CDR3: TGCGCCAGCAGGGGGGGGGCTAGCGGAACGACAGATACGCAGTATTTT.

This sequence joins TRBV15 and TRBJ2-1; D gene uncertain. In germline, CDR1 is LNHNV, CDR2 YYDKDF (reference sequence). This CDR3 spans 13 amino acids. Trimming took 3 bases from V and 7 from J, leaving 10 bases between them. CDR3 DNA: TGTGCCACCAGCAGCCCCCCCCTGAATGAGCAGTTCTTC. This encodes CATSSPPLNEQFF.

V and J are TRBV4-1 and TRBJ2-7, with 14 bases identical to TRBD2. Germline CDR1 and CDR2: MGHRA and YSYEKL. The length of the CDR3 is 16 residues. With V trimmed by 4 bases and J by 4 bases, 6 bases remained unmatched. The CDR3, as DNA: TGCGCCAGCAGCCTCGGACTAGCGGGAGGTCCATACGAGCAGTACTTC. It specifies CASSLGLAGGPYEQYF.

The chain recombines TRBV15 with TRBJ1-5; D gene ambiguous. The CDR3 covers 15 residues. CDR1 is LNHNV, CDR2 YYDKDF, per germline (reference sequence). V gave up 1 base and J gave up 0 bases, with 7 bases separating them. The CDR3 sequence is CATSRGGNSNQPQHF. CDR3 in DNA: TGTGCCACCAGCAGAGGAGGGAATAGCAATCAGCCCCAGCATTTT.

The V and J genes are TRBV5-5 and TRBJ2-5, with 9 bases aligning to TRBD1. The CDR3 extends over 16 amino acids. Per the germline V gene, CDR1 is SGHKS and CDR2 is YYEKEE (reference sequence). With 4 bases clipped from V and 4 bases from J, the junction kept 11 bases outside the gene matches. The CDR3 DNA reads TGTGCCAGCAGCCCGGCAGCTCGGGACAGGGTAGAGACCCAGTACTTC. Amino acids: CASSPAARDRVETQYF. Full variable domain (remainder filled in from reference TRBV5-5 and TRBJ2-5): DAGVTQSPTHLIKTRGQQVTLRCSPISGHKSVSWYQQVLGQGPQFIFQYYEKEERGRGNFPDRFSARQFPNYSSELNVNALLLGDSALYLCASSPAARDRVETQYFGPGTRLLVL.

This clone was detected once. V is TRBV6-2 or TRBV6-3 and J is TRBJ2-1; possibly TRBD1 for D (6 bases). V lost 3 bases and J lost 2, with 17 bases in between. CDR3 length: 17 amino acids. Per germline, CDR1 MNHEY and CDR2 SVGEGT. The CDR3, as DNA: TGTGCCAGCAGTTATCTAAGGGGGACGGCAACCTACAATGAGCAGTTCTTC. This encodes CASSYLRGTATYNEQFF.

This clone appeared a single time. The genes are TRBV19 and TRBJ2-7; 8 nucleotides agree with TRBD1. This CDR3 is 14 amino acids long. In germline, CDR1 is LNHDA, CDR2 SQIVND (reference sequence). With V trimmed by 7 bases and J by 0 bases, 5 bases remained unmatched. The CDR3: CASTGTGRSYEQYF. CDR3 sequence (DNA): TGTGCCAGTACCGGGACAGGCCGCTCCTACGAGCAGTACTTC.

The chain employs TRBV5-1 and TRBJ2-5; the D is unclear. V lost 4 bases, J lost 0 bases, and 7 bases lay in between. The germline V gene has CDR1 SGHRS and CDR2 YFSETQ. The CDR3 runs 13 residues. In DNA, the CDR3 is TGCGCCAGCAGCGCGTCATACCAAGAGACCCAGTACTTC. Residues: CASSASYQETQYF.

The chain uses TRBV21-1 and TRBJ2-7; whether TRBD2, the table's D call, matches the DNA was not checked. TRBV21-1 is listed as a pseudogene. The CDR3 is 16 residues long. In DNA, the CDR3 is TGTGCCAGCACCAAGGGGTGCGGGGATAGCTCCTACGAGCAGTACTTC. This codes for CASTKGCGDSSYEQYF.

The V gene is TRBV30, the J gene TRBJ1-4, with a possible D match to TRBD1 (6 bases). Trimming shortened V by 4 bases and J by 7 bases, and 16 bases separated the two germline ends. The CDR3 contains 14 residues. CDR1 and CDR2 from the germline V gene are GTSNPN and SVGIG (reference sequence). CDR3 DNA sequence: TGTGCCTGGAATGCGGGCGGCAGGGGTGAAAAACTGTTTTTT. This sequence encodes CAWNAGGRGEKLFF.

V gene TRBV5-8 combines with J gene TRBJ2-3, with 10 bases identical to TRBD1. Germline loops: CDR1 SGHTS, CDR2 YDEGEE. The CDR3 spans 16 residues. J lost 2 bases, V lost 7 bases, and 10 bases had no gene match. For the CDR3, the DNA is TGTGCCAGCGCGCGTGGGACAGGGGTAACCACAGATACGCAGTATTTT. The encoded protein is CASARGTGVTTDTQYF.

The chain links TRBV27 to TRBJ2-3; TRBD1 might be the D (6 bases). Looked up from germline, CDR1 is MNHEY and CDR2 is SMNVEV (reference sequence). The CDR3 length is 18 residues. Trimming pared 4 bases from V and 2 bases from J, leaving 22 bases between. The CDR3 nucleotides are TGTGCCAGCAGTTCGGACAGTTTAGATCGTTCTGACACAGATACGCAGTATTTT. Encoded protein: CASSSDSLDRSDTDTQYF.

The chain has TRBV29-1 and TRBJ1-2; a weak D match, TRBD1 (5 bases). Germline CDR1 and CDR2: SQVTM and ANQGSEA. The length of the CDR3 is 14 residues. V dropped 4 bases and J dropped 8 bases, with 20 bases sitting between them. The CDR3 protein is CSVAGQLNQGGYTF. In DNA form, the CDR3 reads TGCAGCGTTGCCGGACAACTAAACCAGGGAGGCTACACCTTC.

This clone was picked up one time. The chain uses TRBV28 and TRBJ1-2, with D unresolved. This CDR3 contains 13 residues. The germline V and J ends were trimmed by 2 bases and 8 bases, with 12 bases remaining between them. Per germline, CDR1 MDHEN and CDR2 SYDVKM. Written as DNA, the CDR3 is TGTGCCAGCAGTTTACCCTCGAGTTTGGGCTACACCTTC. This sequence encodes CASSLPSSLGYTF.

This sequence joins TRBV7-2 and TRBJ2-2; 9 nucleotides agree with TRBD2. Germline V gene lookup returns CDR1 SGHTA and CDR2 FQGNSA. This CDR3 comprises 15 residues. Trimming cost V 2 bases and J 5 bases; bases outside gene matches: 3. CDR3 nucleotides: TGTGCCAGCAGCTTAAAGACTAGCGGTACCGGGGAGCTGTTTTTT. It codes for CASSLKTSGTGELFF.

DNA for the CDR3: TGTGCCAGCAGCCTTAGGGGGGGCGCGGGCACTGAAGCTTTCTTT. Amino acids: CASSLRGGAGTEAFF. This chain connects TRBV3-1 (or the pseudogene TRBV3-2) to TRBJ1-1; D is possibly TRBD1 (6 bases). Germline V CDR1 and CDR2: LGHDT, YNNKEL (reference sequence). This CDR3 has 15 amino acids. V was pared by 4 bases and J by 4 bases, with 16 bases between.

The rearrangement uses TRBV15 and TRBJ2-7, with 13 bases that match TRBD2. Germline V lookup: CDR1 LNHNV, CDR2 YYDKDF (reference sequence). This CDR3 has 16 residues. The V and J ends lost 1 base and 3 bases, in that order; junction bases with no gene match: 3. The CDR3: CATSRGGLAGFYEQYF. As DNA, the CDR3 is TGTGCCACCAGCAGAGGGGGACTAGCGGGGTTCTACGAGCAGTACTTC.

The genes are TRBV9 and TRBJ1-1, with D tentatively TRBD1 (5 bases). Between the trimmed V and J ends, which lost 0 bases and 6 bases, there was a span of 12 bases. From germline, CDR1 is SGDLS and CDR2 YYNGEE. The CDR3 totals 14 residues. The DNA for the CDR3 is TGTGCCAGCAGCGTAGATCTCCAGGGCGCTGAAGCTTTCTTT. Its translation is CASSVDLQGAEAFF.

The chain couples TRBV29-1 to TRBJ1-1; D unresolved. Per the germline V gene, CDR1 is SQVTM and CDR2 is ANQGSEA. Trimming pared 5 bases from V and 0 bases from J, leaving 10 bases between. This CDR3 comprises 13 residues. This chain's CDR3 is CSVRLVVNTEAFF. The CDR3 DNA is TGCAGCGTTCGTCTAGTGGTGAACACTGAAGCTTTCTTT.

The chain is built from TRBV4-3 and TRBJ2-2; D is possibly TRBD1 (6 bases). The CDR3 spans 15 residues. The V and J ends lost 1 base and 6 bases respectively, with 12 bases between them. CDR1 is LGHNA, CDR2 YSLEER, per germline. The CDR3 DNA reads TGCGCCAGCAGCCAAGGGGGGCTGTGGTCCGGGGAGCTGTTTTTT. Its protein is CASSQGGLWSGELFF.

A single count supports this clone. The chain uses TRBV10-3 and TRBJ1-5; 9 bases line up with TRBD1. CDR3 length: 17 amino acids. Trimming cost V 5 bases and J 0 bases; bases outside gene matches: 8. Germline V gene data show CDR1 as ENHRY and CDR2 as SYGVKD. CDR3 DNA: TGTGCCATCAGTCCGGGACAGGGATTCAATAGCAATCAGCCCCAGCATTTT. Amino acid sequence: CAISPGQGFNSNQPQHF.

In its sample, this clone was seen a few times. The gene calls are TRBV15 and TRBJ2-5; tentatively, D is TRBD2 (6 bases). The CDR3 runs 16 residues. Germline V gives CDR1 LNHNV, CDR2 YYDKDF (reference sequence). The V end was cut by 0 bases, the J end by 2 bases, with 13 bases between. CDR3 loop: CATSRDSGRGQETQYF. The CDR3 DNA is TGTGCCACCAGCAGAGATTCGGGTCGGGGGCAAGAGACCCAGTACTTC.

CDR3 amino acids: CASSFGQGVATEAFF. CDR3 DNA sequence: TGTGCCAGCAGCTTCGGACAGGGAGTGGCCACTGAAGCTTTCTTT. The genes are TRBV9 and TRBJ1-1, with 8 bases identical to TRBD1. The CDR3 extends over 15 amino acids. The trim removed 4 bases at V and 4 bases at J, leaving 9 bases unmatched. The germline gives CDR1 SGDLS, CDR2 YYNGEE.

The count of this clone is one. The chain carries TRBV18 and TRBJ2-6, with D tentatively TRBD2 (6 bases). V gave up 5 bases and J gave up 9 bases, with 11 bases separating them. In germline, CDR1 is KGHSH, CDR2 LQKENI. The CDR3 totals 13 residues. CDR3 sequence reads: CASSTLGGNVLTF. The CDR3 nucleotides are TGTGCCAGCTCAACCTTGGGAGGCAACGTCCTGACTTTC.

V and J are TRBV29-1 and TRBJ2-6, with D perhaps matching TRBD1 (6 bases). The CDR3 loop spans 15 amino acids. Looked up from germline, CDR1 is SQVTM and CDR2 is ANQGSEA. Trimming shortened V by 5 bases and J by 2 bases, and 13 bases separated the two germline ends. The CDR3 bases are TGCAGCGTTCTACCAACAGGGACTGGGGCCAACGTCCTGACTTTC. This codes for CSVLPTGTGANVLTF.

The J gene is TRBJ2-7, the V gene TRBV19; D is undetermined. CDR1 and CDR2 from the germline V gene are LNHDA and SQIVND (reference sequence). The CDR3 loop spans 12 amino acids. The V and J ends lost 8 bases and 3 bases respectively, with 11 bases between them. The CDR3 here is CASGNRLYEQYF. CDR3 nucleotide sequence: TGTGCCAGTGGAAATCGACTCTACGAGCAGTACTTC.

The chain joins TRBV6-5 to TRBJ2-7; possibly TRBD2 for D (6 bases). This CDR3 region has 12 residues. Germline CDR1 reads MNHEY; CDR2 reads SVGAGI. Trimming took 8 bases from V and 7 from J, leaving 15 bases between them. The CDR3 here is CASRASVGEQYF. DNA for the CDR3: TGTGCCAGCCGGGCTAGCGTGGGTGAGCAGTACTTC.